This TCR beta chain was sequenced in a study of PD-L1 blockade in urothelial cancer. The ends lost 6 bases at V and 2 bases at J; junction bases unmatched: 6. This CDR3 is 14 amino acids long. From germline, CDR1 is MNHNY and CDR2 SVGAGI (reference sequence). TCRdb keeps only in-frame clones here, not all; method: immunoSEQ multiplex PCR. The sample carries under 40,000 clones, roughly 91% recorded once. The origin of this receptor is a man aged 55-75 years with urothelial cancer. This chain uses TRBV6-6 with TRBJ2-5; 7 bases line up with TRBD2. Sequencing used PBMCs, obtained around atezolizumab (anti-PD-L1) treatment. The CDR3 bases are TGTGCCAGCAGGTCTAGCGGATCTCAAGAGACCCAGTACTTC. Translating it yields CASRSSGSQETQYF.